Included here is one T cell receptor beta chain sequence, with context. V lost 1 base and J lost 2, with 10 bases in between. The CDR3 extends over 15 amino acids. CDR1 and CDR2 from the germline V gene are SGHNT and YYREEE (reference sequence). This sample is part of a study of blood T cell repertoires in COVID-19. Study summary: The United States, Italy and Spain supplied acute and convalescent COVID-19 samples. Sample material is recorded as cDNA or gDNA derived from T cells, B-cell-depleted T cells, or PBMCs.

Original handling: Reference gene primer amplification in the assay estimated nucleated cell counts. TCRdb keeps only in-frame clones here, not all; method: immunoSEQ multiplex PCR. V and J calls plus clone size are reproduced from that table; the DNA served to infer D and trimming. The sample consists of some 200,000 clones, over 70% of them appearing once. This rearrangement joins TRBV5-4 to TRBJ2-1; TRBD2 is a possible D gene (7 bases). The sequence came from a woman in her 70s with acute or convalescent COVID-19. The sample was peripheral blood. CDR3 in DNA: TGTGCCAGCAGCTTGACGGGGGGCCCCTACAATGAGCAGTTCTTC. Protein product: CASSLTGGPYNEQFF.